The 19 T cell receptor beta chains listed next were all sequenced from one sample in a study of control samples from healthy donors and cancer patients. The method was immunoSEQ multiplex PCR; TCRdb's version includes in-frame clones alone and lacks a portion of them. In the table there are about 44,000 clones, around 75% of which are singletons. Source material: formalin-fixed, paraffin-embedded tissue. The origin of the receptors is a male donor with melanoma.

The gene calls are TRBV6-1 and TRBJ1-1; D ambiguous. Germline V gene lookup returns CDR1 MNHNS and CDR2 SASEGT. The CDR3 covers 13 residues. Trimming shortened V by 1 base and J by 1 base, and 4 bases separated the two germline ends. The CDR3 coding sequence is TGTGCCAGCAGTGAAGTAGGGAACACTGAAGCTTTCTTT. This sequence encodes CASSEVGNTEAFF.

V is TRBV7-9 and J is TRBJ2-3, with D tentatively TRBD1 (6 bases). Looked up from germline, CDR1 is SEHNR and CDR2 is FQNEAQ (reference sequence). This CDR3 comprises 15 residues. V was clipped by 5 bases and J by 0 bases, with 12 bases between them. The CDR3 DNA reads TGTGCCAGCAGCCCACAGGGAATGAGCACAGATACGCAGTATTTT. Its protein is CASSPQGMSTDTQYF.

The J gene is TRBJ2-6, the V gene TRBV2; TRBD1 matches at 9 bases. The CDR3 is 20 amino acids. Germline CDR1 and CDR2: SNHLY and FYNNEI. V shed 6 bases, J shed 0 bases, and the junction held 15 bases outside the gene matches. CDR3 DNA: TGTGCCAGCAGCGCGACGACTACCGGGACAGGGACCTCTGGGGCCAACGTCCTGACTTTC. This translates into CASSATTTGTGTSGANVLTF. Variable domain in full (rest from reference TRBV2 and TRBJ2-6): EPEVTQTPSHQVTQMGQEVILRCVPISNHLYFYWYRQILGQKVEFLVSFYNNEISEKSEIFDDQFSVERPDGSNFTLKIRSTKLEDSAMYFCASSATTTGTGTSGANVLTFGAGSRLTVL.

Comment on this clone: Possible read error: a much larger clone is one base away. The chain joins TRBV18 to TRBJ2-5; 11 nucleotides match TRBD2. The CDR3 extends over 15 amino acids. Germline lookup yields CDR1 KGHSH and CDR2 LQKENI. The ends lost 5 bases at V and 4 bases at J; junction bases unmatched: 6. The CDR3 spells CASSSLAGEGETQYF. CDR3 in DNA: TGTGCCAGCTCATCACTAGCGGGAGAGGGAGAGACCCAGTACTTC. The full variable domain, in which reference TRBV18 and TRBJ2-5 provide the parts outside the CDR3, is NAGVMQNPRHLVRRRGQEARLRCSPMKGHSHVYWYRQLPEEGLKFMVYLQKENIIDESGMPKERFSAEFPKEGPSILRIQQVVRGDSAAYFCASSSLAGEGETQYFGPGTRLLVL.

The V call is TRBV5-4, the J call TRBJ2-1; 9 positions match TRBD1. Trimming took 3 bases from V and 10 from J; bases not matched to a gene: 8. CDR1 is SGHNT and CDR2 is YYREEE in the germline V gene (reference sequence). The CDR3 is 14 residues long. The CDR3: CASSSGTGSREQFF. DNA of the CDR3: TGTGCCAGCAGCTCCGGGACAGGGAGTCGGGAGCAGTTCTTC.

The chain couples TRBV18 to TRBJ1-3, with TRBD1 matching over 10 bases. Germline values: CDR1 KGHSH, CDR2 LQKENI. The V gene end was trimmed by 4 bases and the J gene end by 4 bases; junction bases not matched to a gene: 10. The CDR3 loop spans 17 amino acids. This CDR3 is CASSRIPGQGPGNTIYF. The DNA of the CDR3 is TGTGCCAGCTCACGAATACCGGGACAGGGGCCCGGAAACACCATATATTTT.

The chain links TRBV5-1 to TRBJ2-7; the match to TRBD1 covers 7 bases. The V gene end was trimmed by 0 bases and the J gene end by 3 bases; junction bases not matched to a gene: 6. The germline V gene encodes CDR1 SGHRS and CDR2 YFSETQ. CDR3 length: 15 amino acids. CDR3 nucleotide sequence: TGCGCCAGCAGCTTGGAAGTAGGGGACAGCTACGAGCAGTACTTC. Translated, it gives CASSLEVGDSYEQYF.

The chain uses TRBV27 and TRBJ2-1; possible D gene TRBD1, 6 bases. The CDR3 extends over 13 amino acids. V was clipped by 4 bases and J by 9 bases, with 13 bases between them. Germline V gives CDR1 MNHEY, CDR2 SMNVEV (reference sequence). CDR3 nucleotide sequence: TGTGCCAGCAGTTCCTTGGACAGCATTGAGCAGTTCTTC. As protein: CASSSLDSIEQFF.

The rearrangement joins TRBV7-3 to TRBJ1-6; no clear D. Germline V CDR1 and CDR2: SGHTA, FQGTGA. The ends were cut back, 8 bases at V and 5 bases at J, with 7 bases in the middle. The CDR3 is 12 amino acids. The CDR3 reads CASGHDNSPLHF. CDR3 coding DNA: TGTGCCAGCGGCCACGATAATTCACCCCTCCACTTT.

The gene calls are TRBV4-1 and TRBJ2-7; 9 nucleotides match TRBD1. The germline V gene has CDR1 MGHRA and CDR2 YSYEKL. V shed 3 bases and J 9 bases; nucleotides not matched to a gene: 24. CDR3 length: 19 residues. The chain's CDR3 is CASSHPGQGFAGSQMSQYF. DNA for the CDR3: TGCGCCAGCAGCCACCCGGGACAGGGATTTGCGGGAAGCCAAATGTCGCAGTACTTC.

The V gene is TRBV3-1 (or the pseudogene TRBV3-2), the J gene TRBJ1-2; 10 bases fit TRBD1. The ends lost 4 bases at V and 7 bases at J; junction bases unmatched: 6. The CDR3 runs to 14 residues. Per the germline V gene, CDR1 is LGHDT and CDR2 is YNNKEL (reference sequence). Here the CDR3 reads CASSRDRGIGGYTF. As DNA, the CDR3 is TGTGCCAGCAGCCGGGACAGGGGAATTGGTGGCTACACCTTC.

The chain is built from TRBV19 and TRBJ1-1, with 7 bases matching TRBD1. CDR1 and CDR2 (germline): LNHDA, SQIVND (reference sequence). The CDR3 loop spans 16 amino acids. V trimming: 7 bases; J trimming: 0 bases; junction bases outside the gene matches: 11. The CDR3 DNA sequence: TGTGCCAGTAAGGACCACCGAGGGGGCCTGAACACTGAAGCTTTCTTT. This translates into CASKDHRGGLNTEAFF.

The chain links TRBV18 to TRBJ2-7; TRBD1 agrees at 10 bases. This CDR3 is 14 amino acids long. From germline, CDR1 is KGHSH and CDR2 LQKENI. V lost 3 bases and J lost 3; bases outside the gene matches: 2. The CDR3 sequence: CASSPGTGDYEQYF. The CDR3 coding sequence is TGTGCCAGCTCACCGGGGACAGGGGACTACGAGCAGTACTTC.

This chain connects TRBV5-1 to TRBJ2-1; D perhaps matches TRBD1 (6 bases). In germline, CDR1 is SGHRS, CDR2 YFSETQ. The CDR3 contains 12 residues. V was trimmed by 3 bases and J by 8 bases, leaving 9 bases between them. CDR3 sequence reads: CASSWDNYEQFF. The CDR3 region has the DNA TGCGCCAGCAGCTGGGACAATTATGAGCAGTTCTTC.

This clone was seen only once. The rearrangement links TRBV18 to TRBJ2-3; D gene ambiguous. The CDR3 has 14 amino acids. Between the trimmed V and J ends, which lost 3 bases and 4 bases, there was a span of 11 bases. Looked up from germline, CDR1 is KGHSH and CDR2 is LQKENI. The CDR3 spells CASSPMLLADTQYF. In DNA, the CDR3 is TGTGCCAGCTCACCTATGCTCCTTGCAGATACGCAGTATTTT.

The rearrangement joins TRBV24-1 to TRBJ2-1, with 8 bases fitting TRBD2. This CDR3 contains 17 residues. The J segment lost 8 bases and the V segment lost 4 bases, leaving 15 bases of the junction unmatched. Germline V CDR1 and CDR2: KGHDR, SFDVKD. For the CDR3, the DNA is TGTGCCACCAGTGACCCTACCGGGACTAGTTTCCTTTATGAGCAGTTCTTC. Residues: CATSDPTGTSFLYEQFF.

This clone was counted once. The chain employs TRBV10-2 and TRBJ2-2; D may be TRBD2 (6 bases). CDR3 size: 15 residues. V was cut by 8 bases and J by 5 bases, with 18 bases left in between. CDR1 WSHSY and CDR2 SAAADI come from the germline V gene. CDR3 in amino acids: CASGRGTLRTGELFF. For the CDR3, the DNA is TGCGCCAGCGGACGTGGGACTTTGCGGACCGGGGAGCTGTTTTTT.

The sample holds many counts of this clone. The chain combines TRBV11-2 with TRBJ2-5; TRBD2 matches at 8 bases. Germline CDR1 and CDR2: SGHAT and FQNNGV. The CDR3 is 15 residues long. The V gene end was trimmed by 5 bases and the J gene end by 1 base; junction bases not matched to a gene: 6. The CDR3 nucleotides are TGTGCCAGCAGCCGGGGGGGACCGGCCCAAGAGACCCAGTACTTC. It encodes CASSRGGPAQETQYF.

The chain couples TRBV5-1 to TRBJ1-6; D is unresolved. V was cut by 0 bases and J by 9 bases, with 4 bases left in between. The germline V gene has CDR1 SGHRS and CDR2 YFSETQ. CDR3 length: 12 residues. CDR3 loop: CASSLEGSPLHF. The CDR3, as DNA: TGCGCCAGCAGCTTGGAGGGTTCACCCCTCCACTTT.